This T cell receptor beta chain was sequenced during a study of identical twins. This CDR3 has 19 residues. Germline V gives CDR1 KGHDR, CDR2 SFDVKD. V gave up 2 bases and J gave up 6 bases; unmatched junction bases: 12. TCRdb called the 5' RACE reads again in MiXCR, with one record for every CDR3 protein. The data show 310,000 or so distinct CDR3 sequences, more than 8% seen once. This clonotype was seen many times. These data also featured in a second study, about yellow fever vaccine responses in identical twins. That work contributes: Twins reportedly had a vaccine T cell response that seemed partly convergent, partly personalized.

The receptor's source is a woman aged 18-29 years in good health. The chain has TRBV24-1 and TRBJ2-1, with 13 bases lining up with TRBD2. Source material: CD8+ T cells sorted from blood. The CDR3 loop reads CATSDSRTSGSGGGNEQFF. The CDR3 DNA reads as TGTGCCACCAGTGATTCCCGGACTAGCGGGAGCGGCGGGGGCAATGAGCAGTTCTTC.